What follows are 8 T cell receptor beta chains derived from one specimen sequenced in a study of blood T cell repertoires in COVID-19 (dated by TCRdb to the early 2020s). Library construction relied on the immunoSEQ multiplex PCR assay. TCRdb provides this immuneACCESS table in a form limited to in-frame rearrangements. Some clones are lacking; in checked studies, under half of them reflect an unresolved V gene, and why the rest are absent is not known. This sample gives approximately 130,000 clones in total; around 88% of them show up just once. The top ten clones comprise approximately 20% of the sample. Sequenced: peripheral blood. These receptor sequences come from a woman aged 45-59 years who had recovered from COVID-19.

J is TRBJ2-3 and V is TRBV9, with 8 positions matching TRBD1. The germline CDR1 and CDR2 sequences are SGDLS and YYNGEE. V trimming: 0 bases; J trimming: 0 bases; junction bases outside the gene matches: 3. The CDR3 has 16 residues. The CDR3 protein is CASSVGQGPSTDTQYF. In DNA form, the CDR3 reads TGTGCCAGCAGCGTAGGACAGGGGCCAAGCACAGATACGCAGTATTTT.

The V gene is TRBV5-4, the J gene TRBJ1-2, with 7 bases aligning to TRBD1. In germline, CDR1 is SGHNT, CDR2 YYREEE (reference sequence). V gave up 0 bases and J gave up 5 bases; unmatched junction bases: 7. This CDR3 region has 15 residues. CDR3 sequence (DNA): TGTGCCAGCAGCTTGGGCGACAGGGAAGGTTATGGCTACACCTTC. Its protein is CASSLGDREGYGYTF.

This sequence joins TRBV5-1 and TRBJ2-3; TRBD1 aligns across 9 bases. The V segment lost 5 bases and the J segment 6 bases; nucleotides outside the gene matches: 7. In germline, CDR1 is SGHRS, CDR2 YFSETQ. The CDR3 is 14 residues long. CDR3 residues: CASRKQGAADTQYF. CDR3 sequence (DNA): TGCGCCAGCAGGAAACAGGGGGCAGCGGATACGCAGTATTTT.

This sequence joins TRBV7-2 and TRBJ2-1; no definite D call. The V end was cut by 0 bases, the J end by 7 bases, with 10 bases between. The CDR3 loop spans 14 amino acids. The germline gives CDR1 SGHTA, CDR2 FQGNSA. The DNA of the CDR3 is TGTGCCAGCAGCTTAGCGCTAATCGGGAATGAGCAGTTCTTC. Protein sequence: CASSLALIGNEQFF.

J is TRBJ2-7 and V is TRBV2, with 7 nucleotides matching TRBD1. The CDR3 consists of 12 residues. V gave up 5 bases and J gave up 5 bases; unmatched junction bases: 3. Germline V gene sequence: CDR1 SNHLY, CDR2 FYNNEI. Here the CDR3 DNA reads TGTGCCAGCAGTTTACAGGGGAACGAGCAGTACTTC. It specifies CASSLQGNEQYF.

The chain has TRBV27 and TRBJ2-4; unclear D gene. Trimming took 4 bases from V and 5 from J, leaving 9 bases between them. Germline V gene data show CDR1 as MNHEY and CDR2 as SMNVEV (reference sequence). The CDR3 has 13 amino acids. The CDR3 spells CASSYRVQNIQYF. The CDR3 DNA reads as TGTGCCAGCAGTTACCGAGTGCAAAACATTCAGTACTTC.

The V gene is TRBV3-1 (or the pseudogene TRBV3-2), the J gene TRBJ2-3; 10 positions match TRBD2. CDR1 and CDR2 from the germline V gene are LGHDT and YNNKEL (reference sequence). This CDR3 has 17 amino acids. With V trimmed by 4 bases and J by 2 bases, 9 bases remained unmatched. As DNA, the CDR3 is TGTGCCAGCAGCCGTCGTAGCGGGAGGAGTAACACAGATACGCAGTATTTT. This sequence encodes CASSRRSGRSNTDTQYF.

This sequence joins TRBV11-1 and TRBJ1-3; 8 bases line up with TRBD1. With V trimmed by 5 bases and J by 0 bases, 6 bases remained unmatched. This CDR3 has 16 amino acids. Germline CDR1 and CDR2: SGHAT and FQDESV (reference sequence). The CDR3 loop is CASSPPGQVSGNTIYF. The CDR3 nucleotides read TGTGCCAGCAGCCCTCCGGGACAGGTCTCTGGAAACACCATATATTTT.